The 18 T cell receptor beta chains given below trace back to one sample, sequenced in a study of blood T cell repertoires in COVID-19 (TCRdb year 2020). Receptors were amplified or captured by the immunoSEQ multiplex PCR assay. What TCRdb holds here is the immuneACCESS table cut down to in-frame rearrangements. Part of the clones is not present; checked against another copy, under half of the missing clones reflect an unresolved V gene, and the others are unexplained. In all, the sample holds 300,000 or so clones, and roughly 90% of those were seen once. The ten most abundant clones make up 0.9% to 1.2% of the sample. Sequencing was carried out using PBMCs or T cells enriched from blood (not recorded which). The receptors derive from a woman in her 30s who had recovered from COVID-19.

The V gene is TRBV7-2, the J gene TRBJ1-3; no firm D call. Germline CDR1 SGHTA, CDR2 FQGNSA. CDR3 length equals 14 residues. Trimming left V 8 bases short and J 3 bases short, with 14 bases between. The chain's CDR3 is CASAPGQVGNTIYF. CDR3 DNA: TGTGCCAGCGCCCCTGGGCAGGTTGGAAACACCATATATTTT.

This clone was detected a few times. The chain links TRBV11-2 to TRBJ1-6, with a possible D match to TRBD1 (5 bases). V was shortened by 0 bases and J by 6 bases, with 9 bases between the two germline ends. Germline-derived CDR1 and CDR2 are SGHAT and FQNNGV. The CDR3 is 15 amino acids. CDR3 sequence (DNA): TGTGCCAGCAGCTTAGAGGGGGGATCTAATTCACCCCTCCACTTT. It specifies CASSLEGGSNSPLHF. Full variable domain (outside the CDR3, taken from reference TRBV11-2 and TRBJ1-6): EAGVAQSPRYKIIEKRQSVAFWCNPISGHATLYWYQQILGQGPKLLIQFQNNGVVDDSQLPKDRFSAERLKGVDSTLKIQPAKLEDSAVYLCASSLEGGSNSPLHFGNGTRLTVT.

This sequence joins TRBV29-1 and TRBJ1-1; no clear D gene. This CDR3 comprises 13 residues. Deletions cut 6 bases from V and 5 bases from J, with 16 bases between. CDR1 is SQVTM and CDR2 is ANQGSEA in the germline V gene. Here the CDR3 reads CSVSVLRETEAFF. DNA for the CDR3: TGCAGCGTCTCGGTCCTACGAGAGACTGAAGCTTTCTTT.

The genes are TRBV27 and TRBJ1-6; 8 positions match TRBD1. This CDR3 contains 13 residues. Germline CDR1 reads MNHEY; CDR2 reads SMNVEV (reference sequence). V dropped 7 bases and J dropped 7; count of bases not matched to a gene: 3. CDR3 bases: TGTGCCAGCATTGGACAGGGAAATTCACCCCTCCACTTT. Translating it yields CASIGQGNSPLHF.

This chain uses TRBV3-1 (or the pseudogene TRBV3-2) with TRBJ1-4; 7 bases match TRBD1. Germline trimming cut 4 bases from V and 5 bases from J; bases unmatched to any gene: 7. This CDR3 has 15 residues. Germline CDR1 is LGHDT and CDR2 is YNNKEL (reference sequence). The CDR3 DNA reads TGTGCCAGCAGCCTCAAGACAGGGAGGAATGAAAAACTGTTTTTT. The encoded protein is CASSLKTGRNEKLFF.

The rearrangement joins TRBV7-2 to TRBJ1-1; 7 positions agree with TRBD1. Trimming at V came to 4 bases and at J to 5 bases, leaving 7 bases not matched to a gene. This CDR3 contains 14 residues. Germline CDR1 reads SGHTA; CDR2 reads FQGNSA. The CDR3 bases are TGTGCCAGCAGCTCGCAGGGGGTAGCGACTGAAGCTTTCTTT. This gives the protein CASSSQGVATEAFF.

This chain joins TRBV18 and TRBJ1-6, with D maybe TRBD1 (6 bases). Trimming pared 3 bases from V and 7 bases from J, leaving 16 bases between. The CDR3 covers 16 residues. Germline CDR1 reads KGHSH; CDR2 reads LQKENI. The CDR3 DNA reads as TGTGCCAGCTCACCGGAAACAGGGCCCGGGAATTCACCCCTCCACTTT. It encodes CASSPETGPGNSPLHF. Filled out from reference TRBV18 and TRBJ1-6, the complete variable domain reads NAGVMQNPRHLVRRRGQEARLRCSPMKGHSHVYWYRQLPEEGLKFMVYLQKENIIDESGMPKERFSAEFPKEGPSILRIQQVVRGDSAAYFCASSPETGPGNSPLHFGNGTRLTVT.

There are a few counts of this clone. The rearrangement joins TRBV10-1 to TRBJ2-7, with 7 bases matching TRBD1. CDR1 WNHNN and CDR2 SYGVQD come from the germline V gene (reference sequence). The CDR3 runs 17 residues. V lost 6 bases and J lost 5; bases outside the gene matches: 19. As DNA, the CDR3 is TGCGCCAGCAGCCCGGCTAATCAAGGGGGCAGAGCGGACGAGCAGTACTTC. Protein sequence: CASSPANQGGRADEQYF.

The CDR3 is CASSPVGGRNNSPLHF. The CDR3 nucleotides read TGTGCCAGCAGCCCCGTCGGGGGGCGAAATAATTCACCCCTCCACTTT. The chain links TRBV5-6 to TRBJ1-6, with D possibly being TRBD1 (6 bases). CDR3 length equals 16 residues. The V gene's germline CDR1 is SGHDT and CDR2 YYEEEE. V lost 4 bases to trimming and J lost 5 bases, with 16 bases between them.

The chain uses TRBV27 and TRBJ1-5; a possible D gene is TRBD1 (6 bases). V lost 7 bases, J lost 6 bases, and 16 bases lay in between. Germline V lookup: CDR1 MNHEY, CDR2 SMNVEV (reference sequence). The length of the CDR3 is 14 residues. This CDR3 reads CASTQRRGGQPQHF. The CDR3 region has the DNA TGTGCCAGCACCCAGAGAAGGGGGGGTCAGCCCCAGCATTTT.

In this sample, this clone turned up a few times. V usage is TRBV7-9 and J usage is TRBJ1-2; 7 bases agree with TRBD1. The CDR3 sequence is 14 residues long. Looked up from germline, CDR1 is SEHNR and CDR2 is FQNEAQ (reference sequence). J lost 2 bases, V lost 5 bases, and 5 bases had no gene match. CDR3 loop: CASSPGTANYGYTF. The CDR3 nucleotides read TGTGCCAGCAGCCCCGGGACAGCAAACTATGGCTACACCTTC.

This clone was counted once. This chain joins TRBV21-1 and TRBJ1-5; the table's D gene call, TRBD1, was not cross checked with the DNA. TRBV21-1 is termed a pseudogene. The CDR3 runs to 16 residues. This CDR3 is CASSNGTDFSNQPQHF. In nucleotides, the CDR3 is TGTGCCAGCAGCAACGGGACAGATTTTAGCAATCAGCCCCAGCATTTT.

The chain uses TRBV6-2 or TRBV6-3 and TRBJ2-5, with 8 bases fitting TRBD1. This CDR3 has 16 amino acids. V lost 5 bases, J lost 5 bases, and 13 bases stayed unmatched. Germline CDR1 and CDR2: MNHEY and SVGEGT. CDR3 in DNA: TGTGCCAGCAGTCAGGGGGCCACATGGGTGAGGGAGACCCAGTACTTC. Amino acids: CASSQGATWVRETQYF.

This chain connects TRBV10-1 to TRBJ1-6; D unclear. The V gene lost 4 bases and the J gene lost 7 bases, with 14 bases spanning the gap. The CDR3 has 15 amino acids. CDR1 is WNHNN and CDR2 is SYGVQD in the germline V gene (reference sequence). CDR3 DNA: TGCGCCAGCAGTGCCAGCCGTCTACTAAATTCACCCCTCCACTTT. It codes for CASSASRLLNSPLHF.

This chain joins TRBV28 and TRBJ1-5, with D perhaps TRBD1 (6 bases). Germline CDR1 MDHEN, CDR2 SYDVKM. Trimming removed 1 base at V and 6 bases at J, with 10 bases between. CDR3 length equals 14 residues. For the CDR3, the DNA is TGTGCCAGCAGTTTATCAGGGGTACTTCAGCCCCAGCATTTT. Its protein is CASSLSGVLQPQHF. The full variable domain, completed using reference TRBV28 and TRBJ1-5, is DVKVTQSSRYLVKRTGEKVFLECVQDMDHENMFWYRQDPGLGLRLIYFSYDVKMKEKGDIPEGYSVSREKKERFSLILESASTNQTSMYLCASSLSGVLQPQHFGDGTRLSIL.

The CDR3: CASRPGTGLVDTQYF. CDR3 nucleotides: TGTGCCAGCAGACCAGGGACAGGTCTAGTAGATACGCAGTATTTT. This chain links TRBV7-2 with TRBJ2-3, with 8 positions matching TRBD1. V lost 6 bases to trimming and J lost 5 bases; unmatched junction nucleotides: 10. The CDR3 is 15 residues long. The germline V gene has CDR1 SGHTA and CDR2 FQGNSA.

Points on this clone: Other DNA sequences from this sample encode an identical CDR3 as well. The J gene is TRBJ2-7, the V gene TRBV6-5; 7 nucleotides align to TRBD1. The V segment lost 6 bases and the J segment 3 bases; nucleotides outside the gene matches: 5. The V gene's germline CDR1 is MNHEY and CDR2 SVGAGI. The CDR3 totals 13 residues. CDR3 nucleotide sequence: TGTGCCAGCAGCTTGACAGGGTTCTACGAGCAGTACTTC. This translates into CASSLTGFYEQYF.

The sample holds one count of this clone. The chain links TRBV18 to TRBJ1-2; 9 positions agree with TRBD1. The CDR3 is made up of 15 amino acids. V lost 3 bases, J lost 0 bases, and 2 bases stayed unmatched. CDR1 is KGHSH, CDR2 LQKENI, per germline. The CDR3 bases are TGTGCCAGCTCACCTGGACAGGGGTCTAACTATGGCTACACCTTC. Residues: CASSPGQGSNYGYTF.